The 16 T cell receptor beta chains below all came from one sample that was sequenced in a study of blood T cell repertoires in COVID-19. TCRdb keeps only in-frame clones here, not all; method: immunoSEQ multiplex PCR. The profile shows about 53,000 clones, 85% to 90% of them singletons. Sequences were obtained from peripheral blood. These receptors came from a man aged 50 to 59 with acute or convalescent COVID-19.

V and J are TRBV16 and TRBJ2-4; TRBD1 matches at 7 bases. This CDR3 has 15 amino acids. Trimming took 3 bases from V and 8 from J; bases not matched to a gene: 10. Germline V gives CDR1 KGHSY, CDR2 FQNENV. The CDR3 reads CASSHPTGLGHIQYF. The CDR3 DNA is TGTGCCAGCAGCCACCCGACAGGGCTTGGACACATTCAGTACTTC.

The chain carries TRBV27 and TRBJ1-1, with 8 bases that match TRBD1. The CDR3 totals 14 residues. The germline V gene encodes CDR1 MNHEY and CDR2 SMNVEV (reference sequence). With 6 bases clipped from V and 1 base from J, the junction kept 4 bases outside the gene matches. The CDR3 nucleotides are TGTGCCAGCAGGGACGGACAGGGGAACACTGAAGCTTTCTTT. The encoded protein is CASRDGQGNTEAFF.

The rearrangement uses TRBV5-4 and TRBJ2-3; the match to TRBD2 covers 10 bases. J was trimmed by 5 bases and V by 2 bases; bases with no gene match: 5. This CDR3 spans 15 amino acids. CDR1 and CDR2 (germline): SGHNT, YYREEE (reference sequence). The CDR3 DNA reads TGTGCCAGCAGCTTCGAGCGGGGGGGCCGAGATACGCAGTATTTT. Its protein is CASSFERGGRDTQYF.

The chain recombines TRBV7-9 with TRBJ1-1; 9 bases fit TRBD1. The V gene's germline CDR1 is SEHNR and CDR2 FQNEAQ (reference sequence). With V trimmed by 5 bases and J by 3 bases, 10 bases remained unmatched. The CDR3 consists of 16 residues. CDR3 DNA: TGTGCCAGCAGCCGACTCGACAGGGGGGAAGACACTGAAGCTTTCTTT. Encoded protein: CASSRLDRGEDTEAFF.

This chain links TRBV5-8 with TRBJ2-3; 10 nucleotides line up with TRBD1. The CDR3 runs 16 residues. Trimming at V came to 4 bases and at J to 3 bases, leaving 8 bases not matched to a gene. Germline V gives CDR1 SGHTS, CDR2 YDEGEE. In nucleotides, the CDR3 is TGTGCCAGCAGCACGGGACAGGGGATAACAACAGATACGCAGTATTTT. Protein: CASSTGQGITTDTQYF.

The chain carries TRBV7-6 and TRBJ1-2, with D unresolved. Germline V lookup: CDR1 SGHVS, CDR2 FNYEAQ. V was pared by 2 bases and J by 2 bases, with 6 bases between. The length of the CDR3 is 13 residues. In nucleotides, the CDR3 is TGTGCCAGCAGCTTAAACAGAAACTATGGCTACACCTTC. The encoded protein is CASSLNRNYGYTF.

In DNA form, the CDR3 reads TGTGCCAGCAGCTTATCGGGGTTTTTTCACAATGAGCAGTTCTTC. This encodes CASSLSGFFHNEQFF. The chain couples TRBV7-8 to TRBJ2-1; D perhaps matches TRBD2 (5 bases). Trimming took 2 bases from V and 5 from J, leaving 13 bases between them. CDR3 length: 15 amino acids. Germline V CDR1 and CDR2: SGHVS, FQNEAQ.

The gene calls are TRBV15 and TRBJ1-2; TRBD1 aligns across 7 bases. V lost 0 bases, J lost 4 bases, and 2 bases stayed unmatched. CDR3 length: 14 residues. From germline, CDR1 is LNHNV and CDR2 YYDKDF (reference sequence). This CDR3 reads CATSRDRQGYGYTF. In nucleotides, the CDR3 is TGTGCCACCAGCAGAGACCGACAGGGCTATGGCTACACCTTC.

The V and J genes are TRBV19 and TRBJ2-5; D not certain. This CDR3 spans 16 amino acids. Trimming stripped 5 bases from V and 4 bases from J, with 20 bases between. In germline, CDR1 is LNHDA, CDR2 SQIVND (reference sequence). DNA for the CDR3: TGTGCCAGTAGTCTAAAGGCCTTCCGCGGTCCAGAGACCCAGTACTTC. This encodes CASSLKAFRGPETQYF.

As DNA, the CDR3 is TGCGCCAGCAGCCAAGAAGTCGCTGACACTAGCACAGATACGCAGTATTTT. This translates into CASSQEVADTSTDTQYF. The rearrangement uses TRBV4-1 and TRBJ2-3; D unresolved. The CDR3 totals 17 residues. Germline lookup yields CDR1 MGHRA and CDR2 YSYEKL. Trimming took off 0 bases at V and 0 bases at J, with 13 bases between the two ends.

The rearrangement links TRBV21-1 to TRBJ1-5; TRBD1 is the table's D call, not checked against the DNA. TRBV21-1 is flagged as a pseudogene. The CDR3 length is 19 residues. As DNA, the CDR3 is TGTGCCAGCAGCAAGGGGGTAGTACCGGGACAAGATAGCAATCAGCCCCAGCATTTT. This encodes CASSKGVVPGQDSNQPQHF.

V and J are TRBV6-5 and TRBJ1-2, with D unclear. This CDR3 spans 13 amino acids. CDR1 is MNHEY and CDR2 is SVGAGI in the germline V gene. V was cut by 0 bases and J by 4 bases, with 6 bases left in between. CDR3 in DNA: TGTGCCAGCAGTTACTCGAGGATCTATGGCTACACCTTC. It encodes CASSYSRIYGYTF.

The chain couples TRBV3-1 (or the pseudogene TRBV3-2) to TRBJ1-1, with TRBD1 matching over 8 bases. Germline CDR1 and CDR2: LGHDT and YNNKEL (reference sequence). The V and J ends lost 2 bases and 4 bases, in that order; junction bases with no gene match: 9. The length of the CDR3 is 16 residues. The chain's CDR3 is CASSQNANRGFTEAFF. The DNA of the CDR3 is TGTGCCAGCAGCCAAAATGCTAACAGGGGGTTCACTGAAGCTTTCTTT.

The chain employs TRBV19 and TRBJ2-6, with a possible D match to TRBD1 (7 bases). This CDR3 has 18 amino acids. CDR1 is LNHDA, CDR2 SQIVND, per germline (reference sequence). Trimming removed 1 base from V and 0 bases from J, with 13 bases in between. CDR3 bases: TGTGCCAGTAGTATAGGGAGGGGGCTCAACTCTGGGGCCAACGTCCTGACTTTC. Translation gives CASSIGRGLNSGANVLTF.

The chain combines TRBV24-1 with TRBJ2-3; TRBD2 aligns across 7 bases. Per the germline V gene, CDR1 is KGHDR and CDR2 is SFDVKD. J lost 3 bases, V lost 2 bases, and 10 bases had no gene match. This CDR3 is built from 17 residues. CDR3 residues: CATSDSRTGGGTDTQYF. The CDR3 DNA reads TGTGCCACCAGTGATTCCCGAACGGGAGGAGGAACAGATACGCAGTATTTT.

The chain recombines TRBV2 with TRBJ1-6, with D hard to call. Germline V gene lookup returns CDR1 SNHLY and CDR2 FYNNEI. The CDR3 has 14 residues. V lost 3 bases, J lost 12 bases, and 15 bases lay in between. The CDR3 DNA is TGTGCCAGCAGTGAGATGTCCAGTAATGGACCCCTCCACTTT. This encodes CASSEMSSNGPLHF.